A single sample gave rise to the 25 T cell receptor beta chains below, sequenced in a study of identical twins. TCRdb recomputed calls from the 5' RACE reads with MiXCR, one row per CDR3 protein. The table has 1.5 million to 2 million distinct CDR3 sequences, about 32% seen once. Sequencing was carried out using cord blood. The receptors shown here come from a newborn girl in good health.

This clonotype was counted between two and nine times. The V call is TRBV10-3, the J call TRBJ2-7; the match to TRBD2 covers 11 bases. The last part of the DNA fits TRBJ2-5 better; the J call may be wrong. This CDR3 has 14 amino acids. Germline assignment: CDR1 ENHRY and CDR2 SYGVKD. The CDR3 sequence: CAISERTSGETQYF. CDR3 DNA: TGTGCCATCAGTGAGAGGACTAGCGGGGAGACCCAGTACTTC.

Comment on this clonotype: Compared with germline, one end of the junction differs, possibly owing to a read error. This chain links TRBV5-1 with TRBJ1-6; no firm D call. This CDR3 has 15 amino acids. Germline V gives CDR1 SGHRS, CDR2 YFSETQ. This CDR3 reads CASSLAASAGSPPHF. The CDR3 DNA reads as TGCGCCAGCAGCTTGGCGGCCTCAGCGGGTTCACCCCCCCACTTT.

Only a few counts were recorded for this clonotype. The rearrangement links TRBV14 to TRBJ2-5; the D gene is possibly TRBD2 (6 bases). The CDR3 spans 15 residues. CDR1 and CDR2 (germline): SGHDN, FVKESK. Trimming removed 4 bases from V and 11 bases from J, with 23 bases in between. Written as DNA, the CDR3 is TGTGCCAGCAGCCCCTTGGAGGGAGGAGGTGATGAGCAGTACTTC. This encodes CASSPLEGGGDEQYF.

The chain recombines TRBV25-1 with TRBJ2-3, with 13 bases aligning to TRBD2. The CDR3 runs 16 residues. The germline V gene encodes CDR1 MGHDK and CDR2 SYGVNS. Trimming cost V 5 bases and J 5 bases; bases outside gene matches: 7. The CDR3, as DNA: TGTGCCAGCAGTCCGGGACTAGCGGGGCCCCAAGATACGCAGTATTTT. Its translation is CASSPGLAGPQDTQYF.

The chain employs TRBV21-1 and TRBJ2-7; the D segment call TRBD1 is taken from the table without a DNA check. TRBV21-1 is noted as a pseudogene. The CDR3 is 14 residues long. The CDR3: CASSKGQGTYEQYF. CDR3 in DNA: TGTGCCAGCAGCAAAGGACAGGGGACCTACGAGCAGTACTTC.

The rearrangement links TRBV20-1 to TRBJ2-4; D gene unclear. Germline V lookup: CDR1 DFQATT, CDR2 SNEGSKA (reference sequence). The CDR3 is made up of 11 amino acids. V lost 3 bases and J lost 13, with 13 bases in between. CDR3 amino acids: CSASRADGQYF. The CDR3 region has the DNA TGCAGTGCTAGTCGCGCGGACGGGCAGTACTTC.

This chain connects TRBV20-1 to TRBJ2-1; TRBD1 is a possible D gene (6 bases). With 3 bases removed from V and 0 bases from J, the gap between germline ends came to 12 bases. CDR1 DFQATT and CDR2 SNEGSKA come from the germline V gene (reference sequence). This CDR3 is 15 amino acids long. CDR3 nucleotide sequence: TGCAGTGCTAGGGTCCAGGGGCTCTCCTACAATGAGCAGTTCTTC. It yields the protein CSARVQGLSYNEQFF.

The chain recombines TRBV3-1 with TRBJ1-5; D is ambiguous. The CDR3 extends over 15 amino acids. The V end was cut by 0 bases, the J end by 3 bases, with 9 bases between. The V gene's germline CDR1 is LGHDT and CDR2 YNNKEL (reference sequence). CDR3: CASSQDGRNNQPQHF. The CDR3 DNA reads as TGTGCCAGCAGCCAAGATGGGAGGAACAATCAGCCCCAGCATTTT.

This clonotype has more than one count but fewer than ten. CDR3 bases: TGTGCCATCACAGGCCGACAGGAGACCGGGGAGCTGTTTTTT. Amino acids: CAITGRQETGELFF. This rearrangement joins TRBV10-3 to TRBJ2-2; the D gene is possibly TRBD1 (6 bases). Per germline, CDR1 ENHRY and CDR2 SYGVKD. The CDR3 spans 14 residues. V lost 7 bases and J 5 bases, leaving 14 bases between the germline ends.

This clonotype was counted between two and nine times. The DNA of the CDR3 is TGCAGTGCTAGCCTGACTAGCCCTACCTACGAGCAGTACTTC. The encoded protein is CSASLTSPTYEQYF. The V and J genes are TRBV20-1 and TRBJ2-7; 7 bases match TRBD2. The ends lost 3 bases at V and 2 bases at J; junction bases unmatched: 7. CDR1 DFQATT and CDR2 SNEGSKA come from the germline V gene (reference sequence). CDR3 length equals 14 residues.

The CDR3 nucleotides read TGCAGCGCGGCGGCAGGGGGGACCCAGTACTTC. This codes for CSAAAGGTQYF. V is TRBV29-1 and J is TRBJ2-5; 7 positions agree with TRBD1. After removal of 7 bases from V and 7 bases from J, the junction contained 6 bases not matched to a gene. CDR3 length equals 11 residues. Per the germline V gene, CDR1 is SQVTM and CDR2 is ANQGSEA.

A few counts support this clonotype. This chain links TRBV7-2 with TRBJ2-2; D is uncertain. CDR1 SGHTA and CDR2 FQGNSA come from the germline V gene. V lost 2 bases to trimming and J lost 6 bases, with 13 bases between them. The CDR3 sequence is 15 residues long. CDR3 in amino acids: CASSLHLDGPGELFF. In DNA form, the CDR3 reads TGTGCCAGCAGCTTACATCTGGACGGACCCGGGGAGCTGTTTTTT.

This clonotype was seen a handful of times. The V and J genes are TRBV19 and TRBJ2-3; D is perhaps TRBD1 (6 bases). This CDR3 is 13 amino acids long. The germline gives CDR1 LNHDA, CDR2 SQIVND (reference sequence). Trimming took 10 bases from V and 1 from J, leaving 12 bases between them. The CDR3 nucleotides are TGTGCCACCTCGACAGGACGCACAGATACGCAGTATTTT. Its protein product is CATSTGRTDTQYF. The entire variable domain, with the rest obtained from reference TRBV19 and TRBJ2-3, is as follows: DGGITQSPKYLFRKEGQNVTLSCEQNLNHDAMYWYRQDPGQGLRLIYYSQIVNDFQKGDIAEGYSVSREKKESFPLTVTSAQKNPTAFYLCATSTGRTDTQYFGPGTRLTVL.

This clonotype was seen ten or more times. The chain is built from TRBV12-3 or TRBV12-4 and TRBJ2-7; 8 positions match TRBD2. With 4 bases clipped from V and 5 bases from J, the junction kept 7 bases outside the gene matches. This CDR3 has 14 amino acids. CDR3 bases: TGTGCCAGCAGTTCCAGCGGGGGTATCCACGAGCAGTACTTC. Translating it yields CASSSSGGIHEQYF.

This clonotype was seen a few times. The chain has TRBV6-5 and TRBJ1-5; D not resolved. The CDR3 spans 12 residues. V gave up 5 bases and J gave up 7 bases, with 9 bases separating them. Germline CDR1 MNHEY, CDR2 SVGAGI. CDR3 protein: CASSIWGQPQHF. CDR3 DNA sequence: TGTGCCAGCAGTATATGGGGACAGCCCCAGCATTTT.

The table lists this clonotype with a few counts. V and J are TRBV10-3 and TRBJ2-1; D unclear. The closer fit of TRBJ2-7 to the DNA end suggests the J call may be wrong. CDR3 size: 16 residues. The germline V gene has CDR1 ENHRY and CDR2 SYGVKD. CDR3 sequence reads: CARQPSRSSPYNEQYF. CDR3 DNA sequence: TGTGCCAGGCAGCCATCTCGGAGTAGCCCCTACAATGAGCAGTACTTC.

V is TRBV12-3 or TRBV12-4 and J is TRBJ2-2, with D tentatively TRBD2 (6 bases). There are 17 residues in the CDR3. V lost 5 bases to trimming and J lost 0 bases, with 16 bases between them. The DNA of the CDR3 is TGTGCCAGCAGTCACCGTTTAGCGGCCTCGAACACCGGGGAGCTGTTTTTT. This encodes CASSHRLAASNTGELFF.

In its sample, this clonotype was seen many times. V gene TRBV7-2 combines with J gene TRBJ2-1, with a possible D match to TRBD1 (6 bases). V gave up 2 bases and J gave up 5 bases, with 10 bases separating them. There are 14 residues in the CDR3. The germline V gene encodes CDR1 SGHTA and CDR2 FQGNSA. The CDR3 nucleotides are TGTGCCAGCAGCTTAAGGACAGCCAACAATGAGCAGTTCTTC. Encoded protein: CASSLRTANNEQFF.

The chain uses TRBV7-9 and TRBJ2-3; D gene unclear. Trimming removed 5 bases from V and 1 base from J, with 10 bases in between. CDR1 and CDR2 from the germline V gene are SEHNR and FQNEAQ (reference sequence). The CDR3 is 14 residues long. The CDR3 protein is CASSPLLRTDTQYF. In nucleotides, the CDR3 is TGTGCCAGCAGCCCACTACTACGCACAGATACGCAGTATTTT.

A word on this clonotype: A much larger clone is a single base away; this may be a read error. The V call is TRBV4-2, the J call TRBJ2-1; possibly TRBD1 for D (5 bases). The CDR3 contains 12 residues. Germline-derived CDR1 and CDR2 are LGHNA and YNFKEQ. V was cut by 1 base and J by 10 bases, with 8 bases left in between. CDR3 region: CASSQGGPEQFF. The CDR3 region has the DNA TGTGCCAGCAGCCAAGGGGGCCCCGAGCAGTTCTTC.

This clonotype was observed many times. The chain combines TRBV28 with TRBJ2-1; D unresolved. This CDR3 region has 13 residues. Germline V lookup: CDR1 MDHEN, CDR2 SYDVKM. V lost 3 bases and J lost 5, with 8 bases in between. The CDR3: CASSFGLNNEQFF. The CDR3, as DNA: TGTGCCAGCAGTTTCGGGCTAAACAATGAGCAGTTCTTC.

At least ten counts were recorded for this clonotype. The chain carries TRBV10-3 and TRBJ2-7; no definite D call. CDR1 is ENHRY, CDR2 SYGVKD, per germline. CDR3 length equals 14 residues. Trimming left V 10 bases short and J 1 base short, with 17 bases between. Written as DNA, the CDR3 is TGTGCCACCTCCTTCGGGCAGGAGTCCTACGAGCAGTACTTC. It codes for CATSFGQESYEQYF.

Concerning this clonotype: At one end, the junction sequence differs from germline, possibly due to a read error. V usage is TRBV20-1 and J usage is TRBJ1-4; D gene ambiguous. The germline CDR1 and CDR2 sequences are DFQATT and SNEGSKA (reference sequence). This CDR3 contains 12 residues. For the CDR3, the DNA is TGCAGTGCTAGAGTGCTAAATGAAGAACTGTTTTTT. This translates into CSARVLNEELFF.

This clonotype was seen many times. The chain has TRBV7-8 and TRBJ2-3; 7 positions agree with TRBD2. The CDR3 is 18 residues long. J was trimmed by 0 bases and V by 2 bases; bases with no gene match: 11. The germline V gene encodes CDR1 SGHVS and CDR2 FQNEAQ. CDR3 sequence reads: CASSLYSGAPPSTDTQYF. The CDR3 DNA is TGTGCCAGCAGCTTATACAGCGGGGCTCCACCAAGCACAGATACGCAGTATTTT.

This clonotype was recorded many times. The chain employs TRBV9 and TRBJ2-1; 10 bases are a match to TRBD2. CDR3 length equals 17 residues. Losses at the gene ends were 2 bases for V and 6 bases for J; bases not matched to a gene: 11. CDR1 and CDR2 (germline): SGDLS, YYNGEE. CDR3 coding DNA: TGTGCCAGCAGCGTCGACAGGTTAGCGGGAGGTAGCAATGAGCAGTTCTTC. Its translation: CASSVDRLAGGSNEQFF.